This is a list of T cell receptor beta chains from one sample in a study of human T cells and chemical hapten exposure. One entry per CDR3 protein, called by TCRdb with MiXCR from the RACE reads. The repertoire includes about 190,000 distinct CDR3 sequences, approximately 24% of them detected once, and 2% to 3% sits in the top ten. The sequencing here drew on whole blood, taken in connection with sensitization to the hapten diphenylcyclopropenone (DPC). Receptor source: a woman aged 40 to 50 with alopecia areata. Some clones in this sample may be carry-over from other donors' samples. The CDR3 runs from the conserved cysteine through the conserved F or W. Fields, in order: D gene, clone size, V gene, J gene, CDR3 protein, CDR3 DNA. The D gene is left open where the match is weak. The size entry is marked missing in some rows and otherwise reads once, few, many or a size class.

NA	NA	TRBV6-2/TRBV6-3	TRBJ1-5	CASSYGYSNQPQHF	TGTGCCAGCAGTTACGGCTATAGCAATCAGCCCCAGCATTTT
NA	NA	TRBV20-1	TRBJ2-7	CSAGASSYEQYF	TGCAGTGCGGGGGCTAGCTCCTACGAGCAGTACTTC
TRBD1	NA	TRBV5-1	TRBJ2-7	CASSYGQGEQYF	TGCGCCAGCAGCTATGGACAGGGCGAGCAGTACTTC
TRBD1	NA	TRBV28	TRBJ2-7	CASSQGQDNEQYF	TGTGCCAGCAGCCAGGGACAGGACAACGAGCAGTACTTC
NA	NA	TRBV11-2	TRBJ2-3	CASSRLGDTQYF	TGTGCCAGCAGCCGGCTGGGAGATACGCAGTATTTT
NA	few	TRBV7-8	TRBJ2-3	CASSLVGLSNTDTQYF	TGTGCCAGCAGCTTAGTGGGACTCAGTAATACAGATACGCAGTATTTT
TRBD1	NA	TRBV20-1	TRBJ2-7	CSATQGAGEQYF	TGCAGTGCTACACAGGGGGCTGGGGAGCAGTACTTC
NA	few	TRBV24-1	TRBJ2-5	CATSDPVPQETQYF	TGTGCCACCAGTGACCCGGTGCCGCAAGAGACCCAGTACTTC
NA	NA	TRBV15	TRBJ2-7	CATSRDRGAYEQYF	TGTGCCACCAGCAGAGATCGGGGAGCCTACGAGCAGTACTTC
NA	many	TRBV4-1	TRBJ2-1	CASSRSPSEFTYNEQFF	TGCGCCAGCAGCCGCTCACCCTCCGAGTTCACCTACAATGAGCAGTTCTTC
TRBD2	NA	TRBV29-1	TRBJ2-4	CSVEVGGVGNIQYF	TGCAGCGTTGAAGTCGGGGGGGTCGGAAACATTCAGTACTTC
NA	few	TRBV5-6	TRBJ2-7	CASSTRRLANSYEQYF	TGTGCCAGCAGCACGAGGCGGCTGGCGAACTCCTACGAGCAGTACTTC
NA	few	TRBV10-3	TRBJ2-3	CAISEGHPQYF	TGTGCCATCAGTGAGGGACACCCGCAGTATTTT
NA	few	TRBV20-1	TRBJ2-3	CSASPGTAIRNTQYF	TGCAGTGCTAGTCCCGGGACTGCCATTCGGAATACGCAGTATTTT
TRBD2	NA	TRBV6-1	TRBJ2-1	CASSVGWTSLGEQFF	TGTGCCAGCAGTGTAGGTTGGACTAGCCTGGGTGAGCAGTTCTTC
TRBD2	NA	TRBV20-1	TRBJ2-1	CSASRASGRREQFF	TGCAGTGCTAGCCGAGCTAGCGGGAGGCGGGAGCAGTTCTTC
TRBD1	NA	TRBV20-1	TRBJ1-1	CSATGGTDTEAFF	TGCAGTGCTACAGGGGGCACGGACACTGAAGCTTTCTTT
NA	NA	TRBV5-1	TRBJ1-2	CASSLWSGDSNYGYTF	TGCGCCAGCAGCTTGTGGTCAGGGGACTCTAACTATGGCTACACCTTC
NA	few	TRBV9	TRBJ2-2	CASSVDGGAILTGELFF	TGTGCCAGCAGCGTAGATGGGGGAGCGATTCTAACCGGGGAGCTGTTTTTT
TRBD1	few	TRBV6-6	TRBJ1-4	CASSSDRGYRVKLFF	TGTGCCAGCAGTTCGGACAGGGGGTACAGGGTAAAACTGTTTTTT
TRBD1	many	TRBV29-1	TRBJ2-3	CSATGYSDTQYF	TGCAGCGCGACAGGGTACTCAGATACGCAGTATTTT
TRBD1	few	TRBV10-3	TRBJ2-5	CAIRTDRAQETQYF	TGTGCCATCAGGACGGACAGGGCCCAAGAGACCCAGTACTTC
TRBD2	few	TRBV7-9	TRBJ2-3	CASSPGLAGFHTDTQYF	TGTGCCAGCAGCCCGGGACTAGCGGGATTCCACACAGATACGCAGTATTTT
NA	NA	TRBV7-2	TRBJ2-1	CASSLNFKGAYNEQFF	TGTGCCAGCAGCTTAAATTTCAAGGGGGCCTACAATGAGCAGTTCTTC
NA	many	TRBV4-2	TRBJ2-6	CASSQDGSSGANVLTF	TGTGCCAGCAGCCAAGACGGGAGCTCTGGGGCCAACGTCCTGACTTTC
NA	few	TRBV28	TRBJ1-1	CASSSPPAGTTEAFF	TGTGCCAGCAGTTCCCCTCCGGCAGGGACCACTGAAGCTTTCTTT
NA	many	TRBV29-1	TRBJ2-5	CSVEGARQETQYF	TGCAGCGTTGAGGGAGCTCGCCAAGAGACCCAGTACTTC
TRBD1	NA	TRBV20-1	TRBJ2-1	CSASRDRASNEQFF	TGCAGTGCTAGTCGGGACAGGGCCTCGAATGAGCAGTTCTTC
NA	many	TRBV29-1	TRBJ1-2	CSVGLQGPYGYTF	TGCAGCGTTGGCTTACAGGGTCCCTATGGCTACACCTTC
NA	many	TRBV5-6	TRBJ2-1	CASSLVGSKLFF	TGTGCCAGCAGCTTGGTGGGATCCAAACTGTTCTTC
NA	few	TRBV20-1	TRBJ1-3	CSGLDPGRGNTIYF	TGCAGTGGTTTGGACCCCGGTCGAGGAAACACCATATATTTT
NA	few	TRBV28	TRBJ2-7	CASSAGNLYEQYF	TGTGCCAGCAGTGCCGGGAACCTTTACGAGCAGTACTTC
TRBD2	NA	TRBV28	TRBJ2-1	CASTLLAPYNEQFF	TGTGCCAGCACCCTACTAGCGCCCTACAATGAGCAGTTCTTC
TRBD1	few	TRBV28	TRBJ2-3	CASSTRQGGTDTQYF	TGTGCCAGCAGTACACGACAGGGTGGGACAGATACGCAGTATTTT
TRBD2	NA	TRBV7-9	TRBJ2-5	CASSLVPGGKTETQYF	TGTGCCAGCAGCTTAGTGCCGGGAGGGAAGACTGAGACCCAGTACTTC
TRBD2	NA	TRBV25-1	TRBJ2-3	CASSKGTSGRLDTQYF	TGTGCCAGCAGTAAGGGGACTAGCGGGAGATTAGATACGCAGTATTTT
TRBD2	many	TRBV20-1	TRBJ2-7	CSAGPSGRREGLEQYF	TGCAGTGCTGGACCTTCTGGACGGCGGGAGGGCCTCGAGCAGTACTTC